This TCR beta chain is from a study of T cells after yellow fever vaccination. Across the study: Fractions of low cell number were prepared using SMART-Seq v4 Ultra Low Input. Study results and caveats: It was the secondary response that reached its peak faster, day 5 versus 15, but it was weaker.

V lost 8 bases, J lost 1 base, and 9 bases lay in between. Germline V gene data show CDR1 as MNHEY and CDR2 as SMNVEV (reference sequence). CDR3 length equals 12 residues. A process of 5'RACE template switching, which added a universal primer site and UMIs, was used to make TCR cDNA. TCRdb itself ran the 5' RACE reads through MiXCR, one entry per CDR3 protein. Of some 670,000 distinct CDR3 sequences in the sample, roughly an eighth were seen once. This clonotype was seen ten or more times. No antigen is known for it. The receptor was isolated from a young man who received the YFV17D yellow fever vaccine. The genes are TRBV27 and TRBJ2-7; D is ambiguous. This specimen consisted of PBMCs, obtained on the day of the yellow fever booster vaccination. The CDR3 coding sequence is TGTGCCAGCGGCCCGTCGTCCTACGAGCAGTACTTC. This gives the protein CASGPSSYEQYF.